This is a list of T cell receptor beta chains from one sample in a study of identical twins. From the 5' RACE reads, TCRdb called clonotypes with MiXCR, one entry per CDR3 protein. The sample has about 150,000 distinct CDR3 sequences, under 4.5% seen once; the top ten hold 8.1%. Sequenced input: memory T cells sorted from blood. The receptors shown here come from a man younger than 35 in good health. Both conserved end residues are part of each CDR3. D genes are given only for firm matches.

D	J	V	CDR3
.	TRBJ1-3	TRBV5-1	CASSLGSRGSGAGNTIYF
.	TRBJ2-7	TRBV7-9	CASSILPTARSEQYF
TRBD2	TRBJ2-3	TRBV3-1	CASSQGGSRTDTQYF
.	TRBJ1-1	TRBV28	CASSLKRATEAFF
TRBD2	TRBJ2-1	TRBV12-3/TRBV12-4	CASSFRGLAGVSNEQFF
.	TRBJ2-1	TRBV6-1	CASRLAHLNEQFF
TRBD2	TRBJ2-1	TRBV7-2	CASSYFGTIGEDEQFF
.	TRBJ2-1	TRBV12-3/TRBV12-4	CASSLSGFGEQFF
.	TRBJ1-1	TRBV5-1	CASSPGGVDTEAFF
.	TRBJ1-6	TRBV7-2	CASSLGREGNSPLHF
.	TRBJ1-4	TRBV12-3/TRBV12-4	CASSLGREKLFF
.	TRBJ1-2	TRBV6-1	CASSPGDFLGGYTF
.	TRBJ2-6	TRBV11-2	CASSLKATVLSGANVLTF
.	TRBJ2-2	TRBV7-2	CASSLARRVPGELFF
.	TRBJ2-1	TRBV11-2	CASSSQDNEQFF
.	TRBJ2-1	TRBV12-3/TRBV12-4	CASSTNRALRSEQFF
TRBD2	TRBJ2-1	TRBV20-1	CSASPGTSGRNEQFF
TRBD1	TRBJ1-2	TRBV20-1	CSARDYTGTGIVGYTF
TRBD2	TRBJ2-5	TRBV4-2	CASSQATSGRPQETQYF
.	TRBJ1-2	TRBV5-6	CASSLGGTGPFGYTF
.	TRBJ2-3	TRBV5-1	CASSLGEGVEDTQYF
TRBD1	TRBJ1-2	TRBV4-1	CASSQPRQGDYGYTF
.	TRBJ2-7	TRBV6-5	CASSNRQEQYF
.	TRBJ2-1	TRBV4-3	CASSQVSYNEQFF
.	TRBJ1-2	TRBV6-5	CASGVSSAGYTF
TRBD2	TRBJ2-1	TRBV9	CASSRGTSGMAGNEQFF
.	TRBJ2-6	TRBV14	CASSQRFSGANVLTF
.	TRBJ2-7	TRBV7-8	CASSLERGSVYEQYF
.	TRBJ2-7	TRBV7-2	CASSLADRAGEQYF
TRBD2	TRBJ2-3	TRBV20-1	CSARPPRLAGATDTQYF
TRBD2	TRBJ2-5	TRBV3-1	CASSDPGLAGETQYF
.	TRBJ2-3	TRBV29-1	CSSNGDTDTQYF
.	TRBJ2-4	TRBV11-2	CASSLGLWENIQYF
.	TRBJ2-1	TRBV11-2	CASSPLRDKYNEQFF
.	TRBJ1-1	TRBV29-1	CSAWGNLNTEAFF
.	TRBJ2-3	TRBV5-1	CASSSMSSGSVTDTQYF
.	TRBJ2-1	TRBV11-1	CASTKSQGYNEQFF
.	TRBJ2-2	TRBV12-3/TRBV12-4	CASSFTQTGELFF
.	TRBJ2-2	TRBV4-3	CASSQVLGTGELFF
TRBD2	TRBJ2-7	TRBV6-5	CASSSTGTNSYEQYF